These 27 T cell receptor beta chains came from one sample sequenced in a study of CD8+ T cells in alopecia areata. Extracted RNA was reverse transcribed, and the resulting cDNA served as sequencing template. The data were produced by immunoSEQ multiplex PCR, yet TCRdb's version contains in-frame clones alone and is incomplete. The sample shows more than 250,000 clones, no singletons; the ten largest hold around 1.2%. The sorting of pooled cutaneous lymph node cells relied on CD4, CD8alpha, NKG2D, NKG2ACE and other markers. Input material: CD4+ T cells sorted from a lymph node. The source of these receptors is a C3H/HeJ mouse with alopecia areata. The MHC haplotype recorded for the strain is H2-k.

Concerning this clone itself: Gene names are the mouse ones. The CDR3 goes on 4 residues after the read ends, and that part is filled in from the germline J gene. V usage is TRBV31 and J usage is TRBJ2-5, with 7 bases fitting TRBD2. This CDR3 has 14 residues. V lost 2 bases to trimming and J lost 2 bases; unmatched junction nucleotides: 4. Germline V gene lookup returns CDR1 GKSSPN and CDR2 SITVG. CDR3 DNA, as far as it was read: TGTGCCTGGAGTGGTGGGGGGACCCAAGAC. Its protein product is CAWSGGGTQD. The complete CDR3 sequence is CAWSGGGTQDTQYF.

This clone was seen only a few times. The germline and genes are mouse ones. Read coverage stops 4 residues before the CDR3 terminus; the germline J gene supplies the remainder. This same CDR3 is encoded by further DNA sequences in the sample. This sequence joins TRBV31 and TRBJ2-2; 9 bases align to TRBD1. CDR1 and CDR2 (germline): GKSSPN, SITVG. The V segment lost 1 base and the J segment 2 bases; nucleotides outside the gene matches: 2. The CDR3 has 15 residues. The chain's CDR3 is CAWSPGTGNTGQLYF. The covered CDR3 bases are TGTGCCTGGAGTCCCGGGACAGGGAACACCGGG.

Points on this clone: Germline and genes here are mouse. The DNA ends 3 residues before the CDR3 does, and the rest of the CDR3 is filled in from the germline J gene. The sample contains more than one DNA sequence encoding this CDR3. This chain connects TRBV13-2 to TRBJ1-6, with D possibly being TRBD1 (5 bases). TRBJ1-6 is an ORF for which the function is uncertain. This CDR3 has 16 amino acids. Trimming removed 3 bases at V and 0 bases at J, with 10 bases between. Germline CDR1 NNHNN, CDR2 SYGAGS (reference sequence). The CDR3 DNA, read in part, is TGTGCCAGCGGTGGAGACAGAAATTCCTATAATTCGCCC. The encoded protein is CASGGDRNSYNSP. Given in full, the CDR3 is CASGGDRNSYNSPLYF.

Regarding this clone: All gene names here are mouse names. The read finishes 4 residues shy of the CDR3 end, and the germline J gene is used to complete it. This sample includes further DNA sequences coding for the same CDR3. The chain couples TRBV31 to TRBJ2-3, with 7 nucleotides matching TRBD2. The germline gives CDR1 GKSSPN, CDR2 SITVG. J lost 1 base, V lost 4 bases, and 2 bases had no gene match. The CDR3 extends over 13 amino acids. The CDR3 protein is CAWNWGGAETLYF. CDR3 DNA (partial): TGTGCCTGGAACTGGGGAGGTGCAGAA.

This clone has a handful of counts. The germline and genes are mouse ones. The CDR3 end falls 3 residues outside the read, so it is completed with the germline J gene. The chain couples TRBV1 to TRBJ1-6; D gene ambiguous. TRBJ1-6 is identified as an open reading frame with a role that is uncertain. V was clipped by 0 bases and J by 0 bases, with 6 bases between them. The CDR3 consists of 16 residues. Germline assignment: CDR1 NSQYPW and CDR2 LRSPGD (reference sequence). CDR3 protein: CTCSADGVSYNSPLYF. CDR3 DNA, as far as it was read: TGCACCTGCAGTGCAGATGGGGTTTCCTATAATTCGCCC.

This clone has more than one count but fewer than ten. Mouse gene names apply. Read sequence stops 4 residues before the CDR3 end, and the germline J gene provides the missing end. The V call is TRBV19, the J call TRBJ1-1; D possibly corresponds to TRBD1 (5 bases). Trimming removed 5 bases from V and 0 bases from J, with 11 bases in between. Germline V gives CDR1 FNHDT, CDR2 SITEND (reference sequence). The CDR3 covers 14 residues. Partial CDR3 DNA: TGTGCCAGCAGCCCCAGGGTCTCAAACACA. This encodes CASSPRVSNT. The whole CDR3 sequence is CASSPRVSNTEVFF.

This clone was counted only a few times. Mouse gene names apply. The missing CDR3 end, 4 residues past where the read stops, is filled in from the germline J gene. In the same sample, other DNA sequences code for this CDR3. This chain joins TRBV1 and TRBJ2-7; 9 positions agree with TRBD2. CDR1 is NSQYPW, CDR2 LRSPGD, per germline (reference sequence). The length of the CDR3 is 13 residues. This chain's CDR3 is CTCSAGTGYEQYF. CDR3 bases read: TGCACCTGCAGTGCGGGGACTGGGTAT. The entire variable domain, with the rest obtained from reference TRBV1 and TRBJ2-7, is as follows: VTLLEQNPRWRLVPRGQAVNLRCILKNSQYPWMSWYQQDLQKQLQWLFTLRSPGDKEVKSLPGADYLATRVTDTELRLQVANMSQGRTLYCTCSAGTGYEQYFGPGTRLTVL.

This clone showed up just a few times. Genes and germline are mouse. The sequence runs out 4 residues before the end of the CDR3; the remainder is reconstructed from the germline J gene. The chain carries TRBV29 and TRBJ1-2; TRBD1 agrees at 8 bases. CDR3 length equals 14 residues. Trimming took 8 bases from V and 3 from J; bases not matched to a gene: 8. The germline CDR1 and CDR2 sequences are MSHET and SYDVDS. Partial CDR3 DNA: TGTGCTAGCCCTCAGGGGGCGATTGACTCC. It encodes CASPQGAIDS. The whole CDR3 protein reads CASPQGAIDSDYTF.

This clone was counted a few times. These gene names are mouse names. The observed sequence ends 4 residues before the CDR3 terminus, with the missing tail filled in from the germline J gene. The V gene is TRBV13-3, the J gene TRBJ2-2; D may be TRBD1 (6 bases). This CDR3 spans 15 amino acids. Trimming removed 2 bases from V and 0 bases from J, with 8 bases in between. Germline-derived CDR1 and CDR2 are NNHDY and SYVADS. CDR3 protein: CASSEEGANTGQLYF. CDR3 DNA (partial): TGTGCCAGCAGTGAGGAGGGGGCAAACACCGGG. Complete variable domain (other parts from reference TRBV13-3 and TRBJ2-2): EAAVTQSPRSKVAVTGGKVTLSCHQTNNHDYMYWYRQDTGHGLRLIHYSYVADSTEKGDIPDGYKASRPSQENFSLILELASLSQTAVYFCASSEEGANTGQLYFGEGSKLTVL.

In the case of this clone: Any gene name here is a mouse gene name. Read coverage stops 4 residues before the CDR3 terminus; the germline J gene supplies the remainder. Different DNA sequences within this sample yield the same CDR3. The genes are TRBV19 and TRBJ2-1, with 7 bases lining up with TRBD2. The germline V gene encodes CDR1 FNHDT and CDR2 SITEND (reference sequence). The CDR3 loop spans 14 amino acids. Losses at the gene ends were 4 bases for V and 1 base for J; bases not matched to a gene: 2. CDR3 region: CASSRGGNYAEQFF. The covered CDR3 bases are TGTGCCAGCAGTCGGGGGGGAAACTATGCT.

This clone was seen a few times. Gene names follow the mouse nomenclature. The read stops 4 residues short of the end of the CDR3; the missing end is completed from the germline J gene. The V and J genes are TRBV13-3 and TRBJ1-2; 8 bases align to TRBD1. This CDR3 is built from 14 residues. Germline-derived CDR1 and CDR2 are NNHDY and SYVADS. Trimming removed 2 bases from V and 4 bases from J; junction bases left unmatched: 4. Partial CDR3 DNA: TGTGCCAGCAGTGACAGGGGGCAGGTCTCC. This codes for CASSDRGQVS. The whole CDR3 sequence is CASSDRGQVSDYTF.

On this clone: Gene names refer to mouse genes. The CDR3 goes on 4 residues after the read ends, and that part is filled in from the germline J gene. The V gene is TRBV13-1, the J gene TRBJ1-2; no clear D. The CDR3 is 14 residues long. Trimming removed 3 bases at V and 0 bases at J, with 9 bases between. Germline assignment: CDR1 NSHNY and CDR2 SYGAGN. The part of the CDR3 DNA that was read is TGTGCCAGCAGTGGCCGACACTCAAACTCC. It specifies CASSGRHSNS. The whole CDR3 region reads CASSGRHSNSDYTF.

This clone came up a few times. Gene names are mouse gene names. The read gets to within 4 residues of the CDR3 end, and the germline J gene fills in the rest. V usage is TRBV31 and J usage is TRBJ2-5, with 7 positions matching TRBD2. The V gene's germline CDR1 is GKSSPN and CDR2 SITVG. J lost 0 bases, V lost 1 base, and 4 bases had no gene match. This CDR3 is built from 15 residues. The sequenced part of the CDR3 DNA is TGTGCCTGGAGTCACTGGGGCCTTAACCAAGAC. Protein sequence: CAWSHWGLNQD. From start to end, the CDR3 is CAWSHWGLNQDTQYF.

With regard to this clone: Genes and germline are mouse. CDR3 sequence reads: CASSQDRGRPYEQYF. The sequenced CDR3 bases are TGTGCTAGCAGTCAGGACAGGGGGCGCCCCTAT. V and J are TRBV17 and TRBJ2-7; 11 positions match TRBD1. The CDR3 end falls 4 residues outside the read, so it is completed with the germline J gene. V lost 5 bases to trimming and J lost 2 bases; unmatched junction nucleotides: 5. The germline CDR1 and CDR2 sequences are MNHDT and YYDKIL. The CDR3 is made up of 15 amino acids.

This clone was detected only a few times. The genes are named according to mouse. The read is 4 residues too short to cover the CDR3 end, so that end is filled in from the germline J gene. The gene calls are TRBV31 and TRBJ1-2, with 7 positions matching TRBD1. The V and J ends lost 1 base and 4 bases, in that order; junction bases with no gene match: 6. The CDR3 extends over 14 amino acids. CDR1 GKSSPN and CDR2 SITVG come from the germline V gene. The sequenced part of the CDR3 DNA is TGTGCCTGGAGTCCTCGGACAGGAGGCTCC. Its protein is CAWSPRTGGS. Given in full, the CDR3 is CAWSPRTGGSDYTF.

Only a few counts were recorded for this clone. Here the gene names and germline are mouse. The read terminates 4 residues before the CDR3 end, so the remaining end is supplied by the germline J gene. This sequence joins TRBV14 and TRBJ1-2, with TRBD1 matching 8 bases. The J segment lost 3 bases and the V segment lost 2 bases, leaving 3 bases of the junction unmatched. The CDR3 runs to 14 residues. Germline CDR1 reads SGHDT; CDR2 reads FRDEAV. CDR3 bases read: TGTGCCAGCAGTTTTGGACAGGGATACTCC. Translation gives CASSFGQGYS. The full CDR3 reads CASSFGQGYSDYTF.

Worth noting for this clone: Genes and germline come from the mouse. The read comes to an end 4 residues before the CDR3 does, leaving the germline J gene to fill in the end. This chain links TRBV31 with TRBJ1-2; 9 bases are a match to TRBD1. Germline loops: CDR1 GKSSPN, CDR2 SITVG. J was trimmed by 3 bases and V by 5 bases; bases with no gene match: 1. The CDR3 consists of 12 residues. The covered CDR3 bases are TGTGCCTGGGGACAGGGGCACTCC. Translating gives CAWGQGHS. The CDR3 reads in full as CAWGQGHSDYTF.

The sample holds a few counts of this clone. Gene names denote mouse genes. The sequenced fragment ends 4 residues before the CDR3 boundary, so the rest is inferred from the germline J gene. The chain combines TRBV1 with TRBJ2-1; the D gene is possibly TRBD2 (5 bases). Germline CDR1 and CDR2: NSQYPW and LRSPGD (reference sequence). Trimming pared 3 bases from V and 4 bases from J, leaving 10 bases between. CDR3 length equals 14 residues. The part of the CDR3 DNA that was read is TGCACCTGCAGTGCCTCTGGGTCTTATGCT. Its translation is CTCSASGSYA. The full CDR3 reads CTCSASGSYAEQFF.

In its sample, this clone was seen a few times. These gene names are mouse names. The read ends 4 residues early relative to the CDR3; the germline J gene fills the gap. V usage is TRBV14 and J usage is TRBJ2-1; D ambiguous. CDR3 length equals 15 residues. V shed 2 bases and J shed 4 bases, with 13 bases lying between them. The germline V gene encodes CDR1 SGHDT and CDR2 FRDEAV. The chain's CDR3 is CASSFPLTSYAEQFF. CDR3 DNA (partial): TGTGCCAGCAGTTTTCCTTTGACATCATATGCT.

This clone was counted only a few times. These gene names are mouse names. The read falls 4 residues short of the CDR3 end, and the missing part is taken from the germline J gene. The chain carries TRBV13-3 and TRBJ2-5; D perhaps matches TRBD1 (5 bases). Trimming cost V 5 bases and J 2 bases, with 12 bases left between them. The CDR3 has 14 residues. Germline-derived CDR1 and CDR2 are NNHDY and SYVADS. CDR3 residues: CASRHIRAQDTQYF. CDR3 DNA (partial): TGTGCCAGCAGGCACATCAGGGCCCAAGAC.

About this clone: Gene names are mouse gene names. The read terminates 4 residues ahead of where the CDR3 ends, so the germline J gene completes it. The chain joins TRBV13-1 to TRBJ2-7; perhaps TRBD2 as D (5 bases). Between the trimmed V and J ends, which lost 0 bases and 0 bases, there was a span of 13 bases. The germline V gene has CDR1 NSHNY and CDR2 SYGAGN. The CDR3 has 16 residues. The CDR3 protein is CASSDALVPSSYEQYF. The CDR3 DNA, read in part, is TGTGCCAGCAGTGATGCACTGGTCCCGAGCTCCTAT.

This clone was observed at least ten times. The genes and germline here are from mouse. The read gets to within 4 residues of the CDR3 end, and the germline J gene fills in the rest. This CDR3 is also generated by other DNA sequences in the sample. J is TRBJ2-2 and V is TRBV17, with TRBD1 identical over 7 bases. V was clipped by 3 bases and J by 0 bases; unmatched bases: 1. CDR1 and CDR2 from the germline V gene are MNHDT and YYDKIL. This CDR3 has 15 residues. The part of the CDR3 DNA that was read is TGTGCTAGCAGTAGGGGGACAGCAAACACCGGG. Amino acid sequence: CASSRGTANTG. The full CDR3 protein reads CASSRGTANTGQLYF.

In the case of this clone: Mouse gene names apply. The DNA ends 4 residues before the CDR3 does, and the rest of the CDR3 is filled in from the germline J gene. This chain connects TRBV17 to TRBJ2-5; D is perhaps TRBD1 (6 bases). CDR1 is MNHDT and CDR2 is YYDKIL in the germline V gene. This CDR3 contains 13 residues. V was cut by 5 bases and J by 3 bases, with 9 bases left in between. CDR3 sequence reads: CASSPQGQDTQYF. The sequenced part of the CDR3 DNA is TGTGCTAGCAGTCCTCAGGGGCAAGAC.

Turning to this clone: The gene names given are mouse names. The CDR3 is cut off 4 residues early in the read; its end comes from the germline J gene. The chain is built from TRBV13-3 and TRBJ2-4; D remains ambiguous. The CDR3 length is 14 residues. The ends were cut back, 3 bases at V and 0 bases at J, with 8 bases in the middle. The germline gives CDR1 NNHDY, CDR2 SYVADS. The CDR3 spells CASSAKTSQNTLYF. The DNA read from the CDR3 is TGTGCCAGCAGTGCGAAGACTAGTCAAAAC.

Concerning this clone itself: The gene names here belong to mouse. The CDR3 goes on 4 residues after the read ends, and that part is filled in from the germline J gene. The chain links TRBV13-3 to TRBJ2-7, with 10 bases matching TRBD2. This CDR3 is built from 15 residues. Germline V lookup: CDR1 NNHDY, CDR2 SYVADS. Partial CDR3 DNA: TGTGCCAGCAGCCCCGACTGGGGGGAAGGGTAT. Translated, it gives CASSPDWGEGY. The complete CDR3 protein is CASSPDWGEGYEQYF.

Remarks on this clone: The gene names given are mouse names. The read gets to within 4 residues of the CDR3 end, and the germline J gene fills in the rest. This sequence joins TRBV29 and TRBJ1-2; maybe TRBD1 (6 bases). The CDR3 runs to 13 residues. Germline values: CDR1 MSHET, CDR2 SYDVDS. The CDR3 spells CASSSAGESDYTF. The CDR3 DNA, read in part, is TGTGCTAGCAGTTCCGCAGGGGAGTCC.

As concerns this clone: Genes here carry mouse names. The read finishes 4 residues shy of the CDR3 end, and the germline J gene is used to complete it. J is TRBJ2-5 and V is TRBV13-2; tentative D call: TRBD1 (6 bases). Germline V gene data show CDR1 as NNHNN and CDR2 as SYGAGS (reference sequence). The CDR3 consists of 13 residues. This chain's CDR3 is CASGVQGRDTQYF. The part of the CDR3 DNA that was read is TGTGCCAGCGGTGTACAGGGTAGGGAC.